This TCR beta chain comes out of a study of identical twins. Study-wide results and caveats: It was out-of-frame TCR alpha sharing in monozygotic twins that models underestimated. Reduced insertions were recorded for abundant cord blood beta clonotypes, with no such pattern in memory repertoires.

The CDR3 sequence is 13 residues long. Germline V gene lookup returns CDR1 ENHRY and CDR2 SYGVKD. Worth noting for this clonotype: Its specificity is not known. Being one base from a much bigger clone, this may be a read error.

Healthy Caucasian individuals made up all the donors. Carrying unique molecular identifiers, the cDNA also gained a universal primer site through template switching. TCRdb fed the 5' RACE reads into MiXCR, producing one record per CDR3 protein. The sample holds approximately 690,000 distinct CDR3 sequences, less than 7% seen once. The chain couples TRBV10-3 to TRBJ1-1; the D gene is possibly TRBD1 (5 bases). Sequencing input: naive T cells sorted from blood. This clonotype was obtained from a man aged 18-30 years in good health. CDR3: CAFSPGTLLAAFF. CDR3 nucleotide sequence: TGTGCCTTCAGCCCCGGGACCCTCCTGGCAGCTTTCTTT.